Below, one T cell receptor (beta chain) is given with its context. This sample is drawn from a study of blood T cell repertoires in COVID-19. V lost 0 bases and J lost 3; bases outside the gene matches: 6. The CDR3 has 16 amino acids. The germline gives CDR1 SGDLS, CDR2 YYNGEE. The data were produced by immunoSEQ multiplex PCR, yet TCRdb's version contains in-frame clones alone and is incomplete. This sample yields 120,000 to 150,000 clones, of which 70% to 90% are seen a single time; more than 2% belongs to the top ten. Sequenced input: peripheral blood. The receptor was derived from a human donor with acute or convalescent COVID-19. The donor label of this sample is uncertain. This chain uses TRBV9 with TRBJ2-7; 10 bases align to TRBD1. CDR3 sequence: CASSVGGQGEFYEQYF. The CDR3 DNA reads TGTGCCAGCAGCGTAGGAGGACAGGGGGAGTTCTACGAGCAGTACTTC.